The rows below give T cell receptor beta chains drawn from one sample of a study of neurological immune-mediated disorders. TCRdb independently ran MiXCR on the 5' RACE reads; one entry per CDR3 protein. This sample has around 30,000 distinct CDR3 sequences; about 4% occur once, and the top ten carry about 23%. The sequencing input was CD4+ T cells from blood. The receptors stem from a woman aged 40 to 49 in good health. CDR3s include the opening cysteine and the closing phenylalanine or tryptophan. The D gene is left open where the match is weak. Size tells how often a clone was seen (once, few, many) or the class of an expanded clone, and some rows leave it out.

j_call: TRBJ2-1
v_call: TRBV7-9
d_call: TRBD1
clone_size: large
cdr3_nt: TGTGCCAGCAGCTCGCGGGACAGGGAGCAAAATGAGCAGTTCTTC
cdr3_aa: CASSSRDREQNEQFF

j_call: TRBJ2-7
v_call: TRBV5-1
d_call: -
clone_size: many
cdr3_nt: TGCGCCAGCAGCTTGGGGCAAGTCGGCGAGCAGTACTTC
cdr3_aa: CASSLGQVGEQYF

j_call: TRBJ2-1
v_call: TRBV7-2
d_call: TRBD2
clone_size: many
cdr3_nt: TGTGCCAGCAGGATCAGCGGGGTGGGCTATTACAATGAGCAGTTCTTC
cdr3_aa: CASRISGVGYYNEQFF

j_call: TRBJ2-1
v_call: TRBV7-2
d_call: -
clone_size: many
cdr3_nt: TGTGCCAGCAGCTTACCGGACTCACTCAATGAGCAGTTCTTC
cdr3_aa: CASSLPDSLNEQFF

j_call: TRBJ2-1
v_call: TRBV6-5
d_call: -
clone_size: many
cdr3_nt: TGTGCCAGCAGTTACGTGGGGTTCACCTACAATGAGCAGTTCTTC
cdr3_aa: CASSYVGFTYNEQFF

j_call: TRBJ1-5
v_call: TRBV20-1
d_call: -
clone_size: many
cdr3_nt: TGCAGTGCTAGAACCAGGCATAATCAGCCCCAGCATTTT
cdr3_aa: CSARTRHNQPQHF

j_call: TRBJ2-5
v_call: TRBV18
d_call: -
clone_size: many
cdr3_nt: TGTGCCAGCTCACCACAGGTGGGCCCCCAAGAGACCCAGTACTTC
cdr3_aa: CASSPQVGPQETQYF

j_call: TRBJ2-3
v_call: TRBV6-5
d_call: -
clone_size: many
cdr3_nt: TGTGCCAGCAGTTACCGGGCGGGGGATACGCAGTATTTT
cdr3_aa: CASSYRAGDTQYF

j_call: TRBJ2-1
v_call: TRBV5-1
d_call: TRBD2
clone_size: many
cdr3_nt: TGCGCCAGCAGCACCCTAGGGACTAGCGGGCGCAATGAGCAGTTCTTC
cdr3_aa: CASSTLGTSGRNEQFF

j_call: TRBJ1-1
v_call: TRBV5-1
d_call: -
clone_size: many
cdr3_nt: TGCGCCAGCAGCTTGCAGGGGTCCATGAACACTGAAGCTTTCTTT
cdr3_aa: CASSLQGSMNTEAFF

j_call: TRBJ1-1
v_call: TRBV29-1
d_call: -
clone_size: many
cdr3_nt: TGCAGCGATTGGGGGACAAGGAACACTGAAGCTTTCTTT
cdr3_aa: CSDWGTRNTEAFF

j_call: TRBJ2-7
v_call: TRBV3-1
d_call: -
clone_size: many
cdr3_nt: TGTGCCAGCAGCCCAGCGGACGGCGCCTACGAGCAGTACTTC
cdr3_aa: CASSPADGAYEQYF

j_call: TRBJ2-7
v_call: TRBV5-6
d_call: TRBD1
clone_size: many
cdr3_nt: TGTGCCAGCAGCTTTCCCGGGACAGAGGACGAGCAGTACTTC
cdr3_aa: CASSFPGTEDEQYF

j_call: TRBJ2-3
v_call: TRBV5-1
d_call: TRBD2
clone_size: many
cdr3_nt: TGCGCCAGCAGCTTCGGTTTAGCGGGAGGGCTTGGAGATACGCAGTATTTT
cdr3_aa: CASSFGLAGGLGDTQYF

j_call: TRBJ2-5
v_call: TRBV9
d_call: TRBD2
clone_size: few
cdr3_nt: TGTGCCAGCATCACTTCGGGGGGGCTAGCGACCCAAGAGACCCAGTACTTC
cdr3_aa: CASITSGGLATQETQYF

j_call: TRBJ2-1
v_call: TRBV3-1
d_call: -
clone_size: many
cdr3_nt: TGTGCCAGCAGCCAAGTGGGCAATGAGCAGTTCTTC
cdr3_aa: CASSQVGNEQFF

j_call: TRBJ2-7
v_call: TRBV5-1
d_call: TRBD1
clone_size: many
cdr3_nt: TGCGCCAGCAGCCCCGGGACAGGCGGCGACGAGCAGTACTTC
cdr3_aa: CASSPGTGGDEQYF

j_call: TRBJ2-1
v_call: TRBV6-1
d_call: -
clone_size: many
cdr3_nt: TGTGCCAGCGCTGAAGCGGTAGGCACCTACAATGAGCAGTTCTTC
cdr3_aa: CASAEAVGTYNEQFF

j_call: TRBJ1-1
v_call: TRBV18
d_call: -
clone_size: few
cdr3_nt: TGTGCCAGCTCACCAATAAGGGTGGGCATGAACACTGAAGCTTTCTTT
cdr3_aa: CASSPIRVGMNTEAFF

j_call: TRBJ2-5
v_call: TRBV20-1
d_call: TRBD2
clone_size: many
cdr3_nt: TGCAGTGCTAGAGATCCGACTAGCGGGAGAGGAGAGACCCAGTACTTC
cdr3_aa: CSARDPTSGRGETQYF

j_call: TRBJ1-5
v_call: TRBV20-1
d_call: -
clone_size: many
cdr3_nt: TGCAGTGCTAGTCTTGGCCCGCAGAACCAGCCCCAGCATTTT
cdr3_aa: CSASLGPQNQPQHF

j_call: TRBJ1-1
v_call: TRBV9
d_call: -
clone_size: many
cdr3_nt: TGTGCCAGCAGCGCGGACAGATTGAACACTGAAGCTTTCTTT
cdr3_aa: CASSADRLNTEAFF

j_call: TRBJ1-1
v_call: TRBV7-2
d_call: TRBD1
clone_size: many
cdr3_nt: TGTGCCAGCAGCTTCGGACAGGGGGGGAAAACTGAAGCTTTCTTT
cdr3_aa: CASSFGQGGKTEAFF

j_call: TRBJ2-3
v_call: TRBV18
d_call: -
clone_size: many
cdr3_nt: TGTGCCAGCTCACCCTCGGGCCCTTCTACGCAGTATTTT
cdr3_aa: CASSPSGPSTQYF

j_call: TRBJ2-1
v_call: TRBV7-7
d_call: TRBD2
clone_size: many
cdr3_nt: TGTGCCAGCAGCCCGGGGGGACTAGCGGGATCTGAGCAGTTCTTC
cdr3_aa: CASSPGGLAGSEQFF

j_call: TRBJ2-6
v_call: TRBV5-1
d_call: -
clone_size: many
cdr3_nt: TGCGCCAGCAGTAGAACCCAGGTAGCCGGGGCCAACGTCCTGACTTTC
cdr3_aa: CASSRTQVAGANVLTF

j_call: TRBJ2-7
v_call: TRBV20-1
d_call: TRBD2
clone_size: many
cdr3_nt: TGCAGTGCTAGAGAGCAGCGGGAGGTTTACGAGCAGTACTTC
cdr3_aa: CSAREQREVYEQYF

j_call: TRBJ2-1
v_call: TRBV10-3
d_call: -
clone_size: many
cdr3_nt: TGTGCCACGTCCCACAATGAGCAGTTCTTC
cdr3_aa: CATSHNEQFF

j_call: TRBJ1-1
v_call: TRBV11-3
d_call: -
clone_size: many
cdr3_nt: TGTGCCAGCAGCTTAGATGGCGACACTGAAGCTTTCTTT
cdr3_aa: CASSLDGDTEAFF

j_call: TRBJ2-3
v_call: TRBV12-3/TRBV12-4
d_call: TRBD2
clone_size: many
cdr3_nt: TGTGCCAGCAGTTTATCCCTAGCGGGAGCAGATACGCAGTATTTT
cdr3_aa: CASSLSLAGADTQYF

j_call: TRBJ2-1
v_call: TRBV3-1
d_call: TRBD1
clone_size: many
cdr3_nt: TGTGCCAGCAGCCCCCAGGGGGCCAACAAGCAGTTCTTC
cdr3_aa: CASSPQGANKQFF

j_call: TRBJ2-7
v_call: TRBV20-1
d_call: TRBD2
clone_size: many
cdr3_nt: TGCAGTGCCCGTTATAGCGGGGGATCTTTTGAGCAGTACTTC
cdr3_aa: CSARYSGGSFEQYF

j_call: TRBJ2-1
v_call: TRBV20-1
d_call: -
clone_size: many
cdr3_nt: TGCAGTGCTAGACCTACGGGGGTAAGGGCGCAGTTCTTC
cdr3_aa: CSARPTGVRAQFF

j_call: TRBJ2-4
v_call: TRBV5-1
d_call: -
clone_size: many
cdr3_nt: TGCGCCAGCAGCACGGCAGGAGGTGACATTCAGTACTTC
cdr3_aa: CASSTAGGDIQYF

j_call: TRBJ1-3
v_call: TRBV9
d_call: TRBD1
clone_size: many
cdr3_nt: TGTGCCAGCAGCGTTCTCGACAGGGGATCGGGAAACACCATATATTTT
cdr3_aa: CASSVLDRGSGNTIYF

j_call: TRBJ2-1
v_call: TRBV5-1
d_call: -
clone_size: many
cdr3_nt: TGCGCCAGCAGCTTGGTATTAGCCGGCTCCTACAATGAGCAGTTCTTC
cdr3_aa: CASSLVLAGSYNEQFF

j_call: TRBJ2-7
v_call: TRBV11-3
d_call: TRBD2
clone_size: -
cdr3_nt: TGTGCCAGCAGCTCGGGAGGGCCATATGACGAGCAGTACTTC
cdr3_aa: CASSSGGPYDEQYF

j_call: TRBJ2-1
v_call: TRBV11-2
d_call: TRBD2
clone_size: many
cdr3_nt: TGTGCCAGCAGCTTAGATTGGAGTAGCGGGGGGGTCGGGAATGAGCAGTTCTTC
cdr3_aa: CASSLDWSSGGVGNEQFF

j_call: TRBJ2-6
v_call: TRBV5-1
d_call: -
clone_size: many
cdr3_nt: TGCGCCAGCAGCTTGACAGGGCAACCTTTAAGCTCTGGGGCCAACGTCCTGACTTTC
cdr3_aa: CASSLTGQPLSSGANVLTF

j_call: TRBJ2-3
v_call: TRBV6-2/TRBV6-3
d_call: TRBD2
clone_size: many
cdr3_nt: TGTGCCAGCAGTTCATGGGGGGGACTTAGCACAGATACGCAGTATTTT
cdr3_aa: CASSSWGGLSTDTQYF

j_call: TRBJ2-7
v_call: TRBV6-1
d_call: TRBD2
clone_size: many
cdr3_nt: TGTGCCAGCAGTGTGGCTCGGGCGCTAGCGGGAGGCGAGCAGTACTTC
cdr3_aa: CASSVARALAGGEQYF

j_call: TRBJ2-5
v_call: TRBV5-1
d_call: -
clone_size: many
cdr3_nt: TGCGCCAGCAGGCTGAGAGAAGAGACCCAGTACTTC
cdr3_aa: CASRLREETQYF

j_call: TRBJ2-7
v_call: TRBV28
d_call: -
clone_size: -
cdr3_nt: TGTGACGGCTCCGGAGCAGGGGCAAGACTCTCCTACGAGCAGTACTTC
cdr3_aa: CDGSGAGARLSYEQYF

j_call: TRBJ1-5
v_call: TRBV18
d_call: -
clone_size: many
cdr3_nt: TGTGCCAGCTCACCCCGTCGGGACACGGCCAATCAGCCCCAGCATTTT
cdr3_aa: CASSPRRDTANQPQHF

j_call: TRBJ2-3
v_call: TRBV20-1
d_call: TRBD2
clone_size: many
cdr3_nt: TGCAGTGCTACTAGCGGGATCACAGATACGCAGTATTTT
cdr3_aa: CSATSGITDTQYF

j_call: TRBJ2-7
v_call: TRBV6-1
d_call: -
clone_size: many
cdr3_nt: TGTGCCAGCAGTGTGGTCGCCAGAACCTACGAGCAGTACTTC
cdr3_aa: CASSVVARTYEQYF

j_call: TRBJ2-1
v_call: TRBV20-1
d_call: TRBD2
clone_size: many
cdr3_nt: TGCAGTGCTAGACCCAGCGGGACTATTTACAATGAGCAGTTCTTC
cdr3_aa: CSARPSGTIYNEQFF

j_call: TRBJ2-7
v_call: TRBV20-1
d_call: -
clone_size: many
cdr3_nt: TGCAGTGCAGCCGTAGCGAGGAGCTACGAGCAGTACTTC
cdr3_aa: CSAAVARSYEQYF

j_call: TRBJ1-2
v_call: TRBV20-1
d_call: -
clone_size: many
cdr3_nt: TGCAGTGCTTCAGACCCACTGGGGCCTAACTATGGCTACACCTTC
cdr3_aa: CSASDPLGPNYGYTF

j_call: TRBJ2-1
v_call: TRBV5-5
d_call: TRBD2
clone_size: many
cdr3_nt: TGTGCCAGCAGCTTGGCCCCTAGCGGGAGATACAATGAGCAGTTCTTC
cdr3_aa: CASSLAPSGRYNEQFF

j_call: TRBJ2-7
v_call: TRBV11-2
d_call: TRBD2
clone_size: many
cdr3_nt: TGTGCCAGCAGCAAGGGCTGGGTAGCGGGTGACTCCTACGAGCAGTACTTC
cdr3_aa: CASSKGWVAGDSYEQYF

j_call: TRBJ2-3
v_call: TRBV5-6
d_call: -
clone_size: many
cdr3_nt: TGTGCCAGCAGCTTGGTACTCCCTGCGAAAACAGATACGCAGTATTTT
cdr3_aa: CASSLVLPAKTDTQYF

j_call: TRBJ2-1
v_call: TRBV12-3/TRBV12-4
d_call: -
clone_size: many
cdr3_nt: TGTGCCAGCAGCCCATTGACTAGTAACTACAATGAGCAGTTCTTC
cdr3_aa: CASSPLTSNYNEQFF

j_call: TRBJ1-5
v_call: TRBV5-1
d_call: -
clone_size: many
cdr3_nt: TGCGCCAGCAGCCGGATGGAGGGGGGGAAAAGTAGCAATCAGCCCCAGCATTTT
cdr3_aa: CASSRMEGGKSSNQPQHF

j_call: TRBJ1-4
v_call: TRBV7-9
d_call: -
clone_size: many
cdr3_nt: TGTGCCAGCAGCTCGACGTTAGAAAAACTGTTTTTT
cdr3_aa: CASSSTLEKLFF

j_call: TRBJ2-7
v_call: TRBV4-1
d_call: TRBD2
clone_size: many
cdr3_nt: TGCGCCAGCAGCCAAGGGCCCCCTAGCGGAGAATTCTACGAGCAGTACTTC
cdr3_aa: CASSQGPPSGEFYEQYF

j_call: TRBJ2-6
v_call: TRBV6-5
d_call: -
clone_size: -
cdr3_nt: TGTGCCAGCAGTTACTCCCGTTCTGGGGCCAACGTCCTGACTTTC
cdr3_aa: CASSYSRSGANVLTF

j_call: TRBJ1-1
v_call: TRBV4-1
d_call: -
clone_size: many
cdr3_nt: TGCGCCAGCAGCCAGGCCCGGATATTCATGAACACTGAAGCTTTCTTT
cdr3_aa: CASSQARIFMNTEAFF